The entry below gives a single T cell receptor (beta chain) sequence along with its context. This sample stems from a study of blood T cell repertoires in COVID-19. Study in general: Sites across the United States, Italy and Spain contributed samples from acute and convalescent COVID-19. T cells, B-cell-depleted T cells, or PBMCs supplied cDNA or gDNA.

In the original processing: Reference gene primer amplification yielded estimated nucleated cell counts. The assay was immunoSEQ multiplex PCR, and TCRdb's table has in-frame clones only and misses some. Clone size and V and J calls were adopted from that table, with D and trimming inferred from the DNA. The sample includes around 300,000 clones, approximately 88% of them seen just once. The sequence was obtained from a woman aged 40 to 50 who had recovered from COVID-19. Sequenced: peripheral blood.

CDR3 residues: CASSPPGPDVLNEQFF. CDR3 nucleotide sequence: TGTGCCAGCTCACCACCGGGGCCAGACGTTTTAAATGAGCAGTTCTTC. The rearrangement joins TRBV18 to TRBJ2-1; a weak D match, TRBD1 (5 bases). Germline CDR1 reads KGHSH; CDR2 reads LQKENI. Trimming left V 0 bases short and J 7 bases short, with 16 bases between. This CDR3 has 16 residues.